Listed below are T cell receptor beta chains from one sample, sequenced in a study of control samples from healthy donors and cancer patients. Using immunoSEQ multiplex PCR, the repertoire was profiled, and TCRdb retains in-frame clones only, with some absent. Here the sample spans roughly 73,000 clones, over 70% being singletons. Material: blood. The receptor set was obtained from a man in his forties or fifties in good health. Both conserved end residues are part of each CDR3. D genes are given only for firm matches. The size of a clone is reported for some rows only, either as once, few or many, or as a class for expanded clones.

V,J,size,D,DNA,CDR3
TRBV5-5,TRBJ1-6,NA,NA,TGTGCCAGCAGCTTTAGGGCCAGCTCCTATAATTCACCCCTCCACTTT,CASSFRASSYNSPLHF
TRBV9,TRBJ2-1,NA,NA,TGTGCCAGCAGCGTAGAAGGGGGGGCCGATGAGCAGTTCTTC,CASSVEGGADEQFF
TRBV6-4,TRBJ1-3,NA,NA,TGTCCCCTGGGAGGCGGATTCTCTGGAAACACCATATATTTT,CPLGGGFSGNTIYF
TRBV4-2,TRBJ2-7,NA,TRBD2,TGTGCCAGCAGCCCGGGGGGTGCCCAGTACTTC,CASSPGGAQYF
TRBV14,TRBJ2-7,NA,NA,TGTGCCAGCAGCCCGATCGGGACTGTAGCCGATCAGTACTTC,CASSPIGTVADQYF
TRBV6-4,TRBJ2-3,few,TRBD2,TGTGCCAGCAGTGGGACTAGCGGCACAGATACGCAGTATTTT,CASSGTSGTDTQYF
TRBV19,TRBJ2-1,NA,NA,TGTGCCAGTAGTATAAGGGGGGGGAGCTACAATGAGCAGTTCTTC,CASSIRGGSYNEQFF
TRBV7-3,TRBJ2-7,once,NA,TGTGCCAGCAGCTTATTAGGCGGGATGGAATACGAGCAGTACTTC,CASSLLGGMEYEQYF
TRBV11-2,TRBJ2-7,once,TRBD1,TGTGCCAGCAGCCCGGGACAGGGACGCGAGCAGTACTTC,CASSPGQGREQYF
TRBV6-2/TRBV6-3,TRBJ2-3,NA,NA,TGTGCCAGCAGCACACCTCTAGCAGGTAGCACAGATACGCAGTATTTT,CASSTPLAGSTDTQYF